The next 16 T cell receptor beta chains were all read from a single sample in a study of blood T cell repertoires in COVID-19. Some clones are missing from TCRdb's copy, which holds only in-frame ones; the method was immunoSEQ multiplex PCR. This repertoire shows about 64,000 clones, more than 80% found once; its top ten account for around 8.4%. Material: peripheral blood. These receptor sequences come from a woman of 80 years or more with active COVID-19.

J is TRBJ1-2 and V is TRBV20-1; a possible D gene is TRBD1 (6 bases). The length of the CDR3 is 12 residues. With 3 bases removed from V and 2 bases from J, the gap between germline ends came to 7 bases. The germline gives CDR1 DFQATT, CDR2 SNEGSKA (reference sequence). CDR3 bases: TGCAGTGCTAGTCAGGGGAACTATGGCTACACCTTC. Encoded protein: CSASQGNYGYTF.

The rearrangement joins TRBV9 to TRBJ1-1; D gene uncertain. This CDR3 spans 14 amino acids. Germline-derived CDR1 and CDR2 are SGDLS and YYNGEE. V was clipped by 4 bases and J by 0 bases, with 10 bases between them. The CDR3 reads CASSYLSVNTEAFF. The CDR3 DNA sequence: TGTGCCAGCAGCTATTTGTCGGTGAACACTGAAGCTTTCTTT.

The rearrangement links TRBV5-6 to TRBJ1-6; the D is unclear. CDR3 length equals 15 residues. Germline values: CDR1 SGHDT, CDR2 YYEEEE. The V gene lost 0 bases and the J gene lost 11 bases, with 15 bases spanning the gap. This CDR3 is CASSLDPGRSAPLHF. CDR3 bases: TGTGCCAGCAGCTTGGATCCGGGTCGAAGTGCACCCCTCCACTTT.

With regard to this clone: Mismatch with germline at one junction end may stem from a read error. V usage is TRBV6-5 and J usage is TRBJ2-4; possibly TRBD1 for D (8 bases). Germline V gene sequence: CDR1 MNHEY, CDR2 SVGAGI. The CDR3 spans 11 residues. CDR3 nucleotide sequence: TGTGCCAGCAGTCGGACAGGGACTACGGACTTC. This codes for CASSRTGTTDF.

The CDR3 loop reads CASSPLGGLTEAFF. CDR3 DNA: TGCGCCAGCAGCCCCCTTGGGGGACTTACTGAAGCTTTCTTT. The V and J genes are TRBV5-1 and TRBJ1-1; D might be TRBD1 (5 bases). The CDR3 covers 14 residues. V was shortened by 4 bases and J by 5 bases, with 15 bases between the two germline ends. Looked up from germline, CDR1 is SGHRS and CDR2 is YFSETQ.

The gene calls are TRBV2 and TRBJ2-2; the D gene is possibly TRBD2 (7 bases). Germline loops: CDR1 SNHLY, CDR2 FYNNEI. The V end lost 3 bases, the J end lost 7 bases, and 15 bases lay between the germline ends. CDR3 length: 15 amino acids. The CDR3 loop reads CASSDSGGASGELFF. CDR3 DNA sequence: TGTGCCAGCAGTGACTCTGGGGGGGCAAGCGGGGAGCTGTTTTTT. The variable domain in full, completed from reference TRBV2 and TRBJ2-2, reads EPEVTQTPSHQVTQMGQEVILRCVPISNHLYFYWYRQILGQKVEFLVSFYNNEISEKSEIFDDQFSVERPDGSNFTLKIRSTKLEDSAMYFCASSDSGGASGELFFGEGSRLTVL.

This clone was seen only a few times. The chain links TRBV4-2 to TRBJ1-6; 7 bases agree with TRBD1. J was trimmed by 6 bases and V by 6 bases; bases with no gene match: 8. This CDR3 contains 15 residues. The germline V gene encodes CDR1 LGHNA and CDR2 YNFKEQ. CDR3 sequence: CASRLDRATNSPLHF. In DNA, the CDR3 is TGTGCCAGCAGACTCGACAGGGCGACTAATTCACCCCTCCACTTT.

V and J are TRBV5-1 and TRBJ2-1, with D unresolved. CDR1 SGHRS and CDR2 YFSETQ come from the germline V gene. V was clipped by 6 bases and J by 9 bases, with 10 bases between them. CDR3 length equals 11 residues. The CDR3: CASTEDREQFF. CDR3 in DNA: TGCGCCAGCACCGAGGATCGTGAGCAGTTCTTC.

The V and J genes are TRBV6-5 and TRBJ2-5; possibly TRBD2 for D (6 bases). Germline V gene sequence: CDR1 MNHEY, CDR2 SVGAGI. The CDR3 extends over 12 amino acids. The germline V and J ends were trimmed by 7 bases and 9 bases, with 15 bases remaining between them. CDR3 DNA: TGTGCCAGCACGGGATCCTGGGGGGCCCAGTACTTC. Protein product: CASTGSWGAQYF.

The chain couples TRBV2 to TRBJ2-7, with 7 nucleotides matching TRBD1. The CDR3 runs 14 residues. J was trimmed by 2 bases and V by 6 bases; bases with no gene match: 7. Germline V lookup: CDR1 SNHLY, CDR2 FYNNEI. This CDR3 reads CASRPGTETYEQYF. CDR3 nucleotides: TGTGCCAGCAGGCCCGGGACAGAAACCTACGAGCAGTACTTC.

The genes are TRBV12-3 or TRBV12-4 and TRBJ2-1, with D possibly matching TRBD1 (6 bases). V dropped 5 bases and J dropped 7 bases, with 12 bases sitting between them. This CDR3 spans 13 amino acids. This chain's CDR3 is CASSKGRGNEQFF. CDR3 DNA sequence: TGTGCCAGCAGTAAGGGTAGGGGGAATGAGCAGTTCTTC.

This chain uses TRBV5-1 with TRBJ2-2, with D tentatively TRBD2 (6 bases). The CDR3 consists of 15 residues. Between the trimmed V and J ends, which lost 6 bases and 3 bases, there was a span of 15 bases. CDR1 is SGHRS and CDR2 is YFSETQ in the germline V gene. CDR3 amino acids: CASTVGSSDTGELFF. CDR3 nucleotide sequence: TGCGCCAGCACGGTAGGGTCTAGCGACACCGGGGAGCTGTTTTTT.

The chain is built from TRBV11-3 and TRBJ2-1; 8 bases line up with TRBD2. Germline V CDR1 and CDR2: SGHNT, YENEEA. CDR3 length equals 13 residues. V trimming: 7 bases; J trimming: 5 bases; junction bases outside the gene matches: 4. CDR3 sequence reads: CASTRGGDNEQFF. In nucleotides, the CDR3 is TGTGCCAGCACTCGGGGGGGTGACAATGAGCAGTTCTTC. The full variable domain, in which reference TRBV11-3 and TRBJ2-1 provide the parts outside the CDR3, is EAGVVQSPRYKIIEKKQPVAFWCNPISGHNTLYWYLQNLGQGPELLIRYENEEAVDDSQLPKDRFSAERLKGVDSTLKIQPAELGDSAVYLCASTRGGDNEQFFGPGTRLTVL.

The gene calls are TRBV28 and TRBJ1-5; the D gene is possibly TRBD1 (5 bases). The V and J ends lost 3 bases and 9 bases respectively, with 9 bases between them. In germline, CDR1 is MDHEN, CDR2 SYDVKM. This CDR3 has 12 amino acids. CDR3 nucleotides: TGTGCCAGCAGTTTGAGGGGAGGGCCCCAGCATTTT. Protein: CASSLRGGPQHF.

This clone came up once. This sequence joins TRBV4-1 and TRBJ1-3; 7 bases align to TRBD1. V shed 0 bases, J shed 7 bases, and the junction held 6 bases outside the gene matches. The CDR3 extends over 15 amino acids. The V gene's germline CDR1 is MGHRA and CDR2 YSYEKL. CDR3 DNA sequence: TGCGCCAGCAGCCAAGAAGGAAGGGGGCCCAACACCATATATTTT. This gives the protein CASSQEGRGPNTIYF.

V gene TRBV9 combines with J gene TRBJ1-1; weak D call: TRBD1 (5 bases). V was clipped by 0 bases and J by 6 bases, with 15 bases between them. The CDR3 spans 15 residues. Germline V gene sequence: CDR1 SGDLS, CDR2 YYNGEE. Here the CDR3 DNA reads TGTGCCAGCAGCGTAGCCCCCGGGGGGGAGGCTGAAGCTTTCTTT. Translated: CASSVAPGGEAEAFF.